These 14 T cell receptor beta chains originate from one sample sequenced in a study of cytomegalovirus exposure and HLA in healthy donors. The primer mix had 60 Vbeta and 13 Jbeta primers. Assay used: immunoSEQ multiplex PCR; TCRdb lists only in-frame clones, some missing. The sample records roughly 250,000 clones, 72% being singletons. What was sequenced was PBMCs. The receptors originated from a female donor in good health and CMV-seronegative.

V usage is TRBV6-1 and J usage is TRBJ2-5; 7 bases align to TRBD2. Germline V gives CDR1 MNHNS, CDR2 SASEGT. The CDR3 is 12 amino acids. After removal of 8 bases from V and 3 bases from J, the junction contained 3 bases not matched to a gene. CDR3 DNA sequence: TGTGCCAGCTGGCGGGAGAAAGAGACCCAGTACTTC. Amino acid sequence: CASWREKETQYF.

This clone was picked up one time. CDR3 coding DNA: TGTGCCAGCAGCTTCACGCGTGAGCAGTTCTTC. It encodes CASSFTREQFF. The chain recombines TRBV5-8 with TRBJ2-1; D gene uncertain. The CDR3 totals 11 residues. V lost 2 bases to trimming and J lost 9 bases, with 6 bases between them. From germline, CDR1 is SGHTS and CDR2 YDEGEE.

This chain uses TRBV5-4 with TRBJ2-5; D not certain. CDR1 and CDR2 (germline): SGHNT, YYREEE (reference sequence). The CDR3 runs 13 residues. V shed 0 bases and J shed 5 bases, with 8 bases lying between them. The CDR3 sequence: CASSLELEETQYF. In DNA form, the CDR3 reads TGTGCCAGCAGCTTGGAGTTGGAGGAGACCCAGTACTTC.

The chain employs TRBV4-2 and TRBJ2-5; 11 nucleotides align to TRBD2. TRBJ2-7 matches the DNA end more closely, so the J call is doubtful. Per the germline V gene, CDR1 is LGHNA and CDR2 is YNFKEQ. This CDR3 has 19 amino acids. Here the CDR3 reads CASSPSPSVSSGRIYEQYF. CDR3 DNA: TGTGCCAGCAGCCCCTCACCATCCGTTTCTAGCGGGAGGATCTACGAGCAGTACTTC.

This clone was picked up a small number of times. At the DNA level, this CDR3 is encoded by other sequences in the same sample as well. The V call is TRBV7-2, the J call TRBJ1-5; 9 nucleotides line up with TRBD1. The junction had 13 bases not matched to a gene; V was cut back by 4 bases and J by 6 bases. The CDR3 contains 17 residues. From germline, CDR1 is SGHTA and CDR2 FQGNSA. The CDR3 reads CASSSIPGTGFGQPQHF. CDR3 sequence (DNA): TGTGCCAGCAGCTCTATACCGGGGACAGGGTTCGGTCAGCCCCAGCATTTT.

This chain joins TRBV7-3 and TRBJ2-7; TRBD2 might be the D (5 bases). Germline CDR1 is SGHTA and CDR2 is FQGTGA. Trimming took off 5 bases at V and 5 bases at J, with 16 bases between the two ends. CDR3 length equals 14 residues. In nucleotides, the CDR3 is TGTGCCAGCAGCCCAACGGGATCCGGTGACGAGCAGTACTTC. It specifies CASSPTGSGDEQYF.

This chain links TRBV5-4 with TRBJ1-5, with unresolved D. The CDR3 contains 12 residues. V lost 4 bases to trimming and J lost 3 bases, with 5 bases between them. Germline assignment: CDR1 SGHNT and CDR2 YYREEE (reference sequence). CDR3 loop: CASSLPNQPQHF. In DNA form, the CDR3 reads TGTGCCAGCAGCCTACCCAATCAGCCCCAGCATTTT.

This chain uses TRBV7-3 with TRBJ2-7; 7 bases match TRBD1. This CDR3 is built from 15 residues. Germline loops: CDR1 SGHTA, CDR2 FQGTGA. With V trimmed by 4 bases and J by 1 base, 7 bases remained unmatched. The CDR3 is CASSSPGTASYEQYF. The DNA for the CDR3 is TGTGCCAGCAGCTCCCCCGGGACAGCATCCTACGAGCAGTACTTC. The full variable domain, its missing parts supplied by reference TRBV7-3 and TRBJ2-7, is GAGVSQTPSNKVTEKGKYVELRCDPISGHTALYWYRQSLGQGPEFLIYFQGTGAADDSGLPNDRFFAVRPEGSVSTLKIQRTERGDSAVYLCASSSPGTASYEQYFGPGTRLTVT.

For this clone: This specimen includes other DNA sequences encoding the same CDR3. This chain uses TRBV7-9 with TRBJ2-2; no definite D call. The CDR3 is made up of 13 amino acids. CDR1 and CDR2 from the germline V gene are SEHNR and FQNEAQ (reference sequence). Trimming stripped 0 bases from V and 5 bases from J, with 4 bases between. The CDR3 nucleotides read TGTGCCAGCAGCTTAGCGTCGACCGGGGAGCTGTTTTTT. Translated, it gives CASSLASTGELFF.

The chain uses TRBV7-9 and TRBJ2-7, with D tentatively TRBD2 (8 bases). Trimming stripped 4 bases from V and 4 bases from J, with 29 bases between. The CDR3 is made up of 19 amino acids. Germline-derived CDR1 and CDR2 are SEHNR and FQNEAQ (reference sequence). CDR3 sequence: CASSSVRGGDRREVYEQYF. The CDR3, as DNA: TGTGCCAGCAGCTCCGTCAGGGGGGGGGATCGGCGGGAGGTGTACGAGCAGTACTTC.

The chain joins TRBV18 to TRBJ2-7, with TRBD1 matching 8 bases. Unmatched junction bases numbered 9, after V lost 3 bases and J lost 5 bases. CDR3 length: 15 residues. Per the germline V gene, CDR1 is KGHSH and CDR2 is LQKENI. In nucleotides, the CDR3 is TGTGCCAGCTCACCCCCCGTACAGGGGGTCAACGAGCAGTACTTC. Protein: CASSPPVQGVNEQYF.

The V gene is TRBV27, the J gene TRBJ2-1; 7 bases are shared with TRBD2. CDR3 size: 15 residues. J lost 1 base, V lost 6 bases, and 6 bases had no gene match. CDR1 is MNHEY, CDR2 SMNVEV, per germline (reference sequence). The CDR3 sequence is CASRYAGVSYNEQFF. For the CDR3, the DNA is TGTGCCAGCAGATATGCGGGAGTATCCTACAATGAGCAGTTCTTC.

The chain uses TRBV10-2 and TRBJ2-3, with D possibly TRBD2 on 6 matching bases. Germline lookup yields CDR1 WSHSY and CDR2 SAAADI. V lost 6 bases to trimming and J lost 5 bases, with 15 bases between them. The CDR3 spans 14 residues. CDR3 bases: TGCGCCAGCAGGGATTACGGGAGAGGAGATACGCAGTATTTT. This translates into CASRDYGRGDTQYF.

The chain has TRBV11-2 and TRBJ2-5; 9 nucleotides agree with TRBD2. J lost 4 bases, V lost 1 base, and 4 bases had no gene match. The CDR3 runs to 15 residues. CDR1 SGHAT and CDR2 FQNNGV come from the germline V gene. CDR3 sequence (DNA): TGTGCCAGCAGCTTAGGGAGTAGCGGGAGAGAGACCCAGTACTTC. It yields the protein CASSLGSSGRETQYF.